This is a list of T cell receptor beta chains from one sample in a study of CXCR3-negative and CXCR3-positive naive CD8 T cells. TCRdb re-called the 5' RACE reads, yielding one record per CDR3 amino acid sequence without DNA. Here the sample table reports approximately 7,000 distinct CDR3 sequences. Material for sequencing was naive CXCR3- CD8+ T cells from blood. The receptors here all came from a human donor in good health. Some clones in this sample may be carry-over from other donors' samples. Both conserved end residues are part of each CDR3. Clone size is given for some rows only: seen once, a few or many times, or a class if the clone is expanded.

TRBV15	15	-	TRBJ1-1	CATSKDRGQNTEAFF
TRBV29-1	14	-	TRBJ2-3	CSVEDLGDSDTQYF
TRBV12-3/TRBV12-4	12	-	TRBJ1-1	CASSFLDTEAFF
TRBV18	14	-	TRBJ2-7	CASSPSGISYEQYF
TRBV7-9	11	medium-sized	TRBJ1-2	CASMQGRGYTF
TRBV12-3/TRBV12-4	18	-	TRBJ1-1	CASRLPPLYAGGDTEAFF
TRBV28	14	-	TRBJ2-7	CASSFLLAFGEQYF
TRBV11-2	16	-	TRBJ2-5	CASSFFPLAMSETQYF
TRBV15	15	medium-sized	TRBJ2-7	CATSRGRELAGEQYF
TRBV29-1	13	-	TRBJ1-2	CSVEKGDGLGYTF
TRBV10-3	15	medium-sized	TRBJ1-3	CAISEGQQVVNTIYF
TRBV27	13	-	TRBJ2-1	CASSLGLANEQFF
TRBV19	14	medium-sized	TRBJ2-1	CASSTGGAYNEQFF
TRBV29-1	11	medium-sized	TRBJ2-5	CSVLGDGTQYF
TRBV5-1	15	medium-sized	TRBJ2-7	CASSLKGQGAREQYF
TRBV10-3	13	-	TRBJ1-1	CAISESVGIEAFF
TRBV19	15	-	TRBJ2-1	CASSIGDRDGDEQFF
TRBV20-1	13	-	TRBJ2-7	CSADDRQAYEQYF
TRBV2	15	-	TRBJ1-4	CASSSRDNGHEKLFF
TRBV29-1	14	medium-sized	TRBJ1-2	CSVMGNRFNYGYTF
TRBV12-3/TRBV12-4	17	-	TRBJ2-1	CASSLRGPLAAPNEQFF
TRBV28	15	medium-sized	TRBJ2-1	CASTLTSGVGNEQFF
TRBV29-1	13	-	TRBJ1-1	CSVGQGANTEAFF
TRBV9	11	medium-sized	TRBJ1-2	CASGQGGGYTF
TRBV11-2	15	medium-sized	TRBJ2-7	CASSLARATPYEQYF
TRBV6-2/TRBV6-3	17	-	TRBJ2-5	CASSPLRDYHLRETQYF
TRBV20-1	16	medium-sized	TRBJ2-2	CSARDPQGTNTGELFF
TRBV29-1	14	medium-sized	TRBJ1-1	CSVVQFSGVPEAFF
TRBV30	12	-	TRBJ2-1	CAWSVLSGKQFF
TRBV27	15	medium-sized	TRBJ2-3	CASIGTSGRLDTQYF
TRBV5-6	16	-	TRBJ1-1	CASSLDSTLRNTEAFF
TRBV7-6	17	-	TRBJ2-1	CASSRGLAGSSYNEQFF
TRBV29-1	15	medium-sized	TRBJ2-7	CSVVSSGTGAYEQYF
TRBV7-8	18	medium-sized	TRBJ2-4	CASRQAGGPWGAKNIQYF
TRBV10-2	13	medium-sized	TRBJ2-7	CASSAGTTYEQYF
TRBV7-8	13	-	TRBJ2-1	CASSSEGGAPRFF
TRBV29-1	13	-	TRBJ2-7	CSVKGQVNYEQYF
TRBV11-2	14	medium-sized	TRBJ2-3	CASSSGLAGLTQYF
TRBV7-9	15	-	TRBJ1-1	CASSPGHTPNTEAFF
TRBV25-1	13	-	TRBJ2-1	CASSEFARAGEFF
TRBV6-2/TRBV6-3	17	-	TRBJ1-1	CASSYSIQDREPTEAFF
TRBV29-1	11	-	TRBJ1-3	CSVFRGNTIYF
TRBV29-1	14	-	TRBJ2-2	CSAAGQGASGELFF
TRBV28	15	-	TRBJ2-3	CASSLFGQGLDTQYF
TRBV29-1	13	-	TRBJ2-3	CSVIQEVVDTQYF
TRBV7-9	15	medium-sized	TRBJ2-2	CASSTGQVNTGELFF
TRBV29-1	13	medium-sized	TRBJ2-2	CSVLLGDEGELFF
TRBV5-5	15	medium-sized	TRBJ2-2	CASSLGTLIPGELFF
TRBV5-1	18	-	TRBJ1-5	CASSLGDREEINNQPQHF
TRBV28	15	-	TRBJ2-3	CASGDAGDGTDTQYF
TRBV19	15	-	TRBJ2-7	CASSTSGGTTYEQYF
TRBV29-1	13	-	TRBJ2-5	CSVEGELRETQYF
TRBV20-1	16	medium-sized	TRBJ2-7	CSATGAGSNTIYEQYF
TRBV4-1	17	medium-sized	TRBJ1-2	CASSQDAGQGVHYGYTF